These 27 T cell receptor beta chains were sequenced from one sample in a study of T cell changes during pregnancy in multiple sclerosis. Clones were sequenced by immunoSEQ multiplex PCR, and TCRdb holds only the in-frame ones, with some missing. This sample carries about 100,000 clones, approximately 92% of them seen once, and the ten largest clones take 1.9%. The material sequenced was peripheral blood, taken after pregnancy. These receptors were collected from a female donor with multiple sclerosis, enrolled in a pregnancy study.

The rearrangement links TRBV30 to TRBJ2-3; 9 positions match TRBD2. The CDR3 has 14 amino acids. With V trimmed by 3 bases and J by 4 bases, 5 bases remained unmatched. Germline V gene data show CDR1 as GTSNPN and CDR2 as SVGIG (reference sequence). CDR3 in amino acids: CAWSAGGAADTQYF. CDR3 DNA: TGTGCCTGGAGCGCGGGGGGGGCGGCAGATACGCAGTATTTT.

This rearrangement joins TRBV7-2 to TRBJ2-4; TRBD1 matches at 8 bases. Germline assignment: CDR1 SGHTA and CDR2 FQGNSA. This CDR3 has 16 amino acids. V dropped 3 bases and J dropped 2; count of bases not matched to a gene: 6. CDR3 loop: CASSLRTGLSKNIQYF. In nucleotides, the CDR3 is TGTGCCAGCAGCTTGCGGACAGGGCTTTCCAAAAACATTCAGTACTTC.

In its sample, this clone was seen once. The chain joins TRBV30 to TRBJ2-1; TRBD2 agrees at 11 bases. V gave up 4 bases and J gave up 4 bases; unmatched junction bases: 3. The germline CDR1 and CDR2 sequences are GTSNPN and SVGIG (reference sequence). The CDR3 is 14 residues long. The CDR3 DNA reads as TGTGCCTGGATAGCGGGGGGGGTGTACAATGAGCAGTTCTTC. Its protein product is CAWIAGGVYNEQFF.

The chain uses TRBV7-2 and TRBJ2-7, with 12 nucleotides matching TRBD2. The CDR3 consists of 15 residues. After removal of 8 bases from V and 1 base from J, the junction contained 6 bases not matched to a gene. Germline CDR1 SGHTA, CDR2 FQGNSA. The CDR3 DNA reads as TGTGCCAGCGGCAAACTAGCGGGGGGATCCTACGAGCAGTACTTC. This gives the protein CASGKLAGGSYEQYF.

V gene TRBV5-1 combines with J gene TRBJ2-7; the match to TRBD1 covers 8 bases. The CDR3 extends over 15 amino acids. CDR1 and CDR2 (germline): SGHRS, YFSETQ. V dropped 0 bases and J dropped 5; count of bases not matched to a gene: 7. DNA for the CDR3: TGCGCCAGCAGCTTGGTAGGACAGGGTATCGACGAGCAGTACTTC. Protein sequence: CASSLVGQGIDEQYF.

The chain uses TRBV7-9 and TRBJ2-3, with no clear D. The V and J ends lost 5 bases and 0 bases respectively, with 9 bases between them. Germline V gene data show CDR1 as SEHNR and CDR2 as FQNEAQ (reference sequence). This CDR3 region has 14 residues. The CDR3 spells CASSLNPSTDTQYF. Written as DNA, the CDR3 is TGTGCCAGCAGCCTTAATCCTAGCACAGATACGCAGTATTTT.

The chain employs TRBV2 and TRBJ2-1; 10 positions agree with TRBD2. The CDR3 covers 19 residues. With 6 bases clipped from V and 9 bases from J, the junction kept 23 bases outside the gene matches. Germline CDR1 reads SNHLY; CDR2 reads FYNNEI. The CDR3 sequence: CASRPPGERGGFFPGEQFF. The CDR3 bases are TGTGCCAGCAGGCCCCCCGGGGAGCGGGGGGGCTTTTTTCCGGGTGAGCAGTTCTTC. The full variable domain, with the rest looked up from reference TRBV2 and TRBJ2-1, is EPEVTQTPSHQVTQMGQEVILRCVPISNHLYFYWYRQILGQKVEFLVSFYNNEISEKSEIFDDQFSVERPDGSNFTLKIRSTKLEDSAMYFCASRPPGERGGFFPGEQFFGPGTRLTVL.

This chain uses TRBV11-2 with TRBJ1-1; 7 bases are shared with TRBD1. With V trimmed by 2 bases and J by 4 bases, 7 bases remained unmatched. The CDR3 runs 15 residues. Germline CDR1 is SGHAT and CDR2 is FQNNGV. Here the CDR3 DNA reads TGTGCCAGCAGCTTAATACAGGGGTTTGGCACTGAAGCTTTCTTT. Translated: CASSLIQGFGTEAFF.

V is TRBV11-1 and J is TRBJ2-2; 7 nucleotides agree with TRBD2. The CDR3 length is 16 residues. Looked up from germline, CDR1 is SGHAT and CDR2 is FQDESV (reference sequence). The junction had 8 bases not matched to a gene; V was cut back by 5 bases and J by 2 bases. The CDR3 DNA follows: TGTGCCAGCAGCCTCTTCAGCGGGATAAACACCGGGGAGCTGTTTTTT. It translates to CASSLFSGINTGELFF.

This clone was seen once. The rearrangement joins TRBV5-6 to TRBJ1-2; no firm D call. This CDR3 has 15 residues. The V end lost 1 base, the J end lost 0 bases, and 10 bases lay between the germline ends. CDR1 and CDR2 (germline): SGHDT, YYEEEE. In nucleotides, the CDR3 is TGTGCCAGCAGCTTGTCGTATCTAGCTAACTATGGCTACACCTTC. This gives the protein CASSLSYLANYGYTF.

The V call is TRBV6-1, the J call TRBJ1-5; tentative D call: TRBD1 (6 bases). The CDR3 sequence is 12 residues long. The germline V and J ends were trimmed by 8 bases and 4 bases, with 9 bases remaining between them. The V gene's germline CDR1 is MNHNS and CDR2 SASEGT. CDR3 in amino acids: CASGQWNQPQHF. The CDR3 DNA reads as TGTGCCAGCGGACAGTGGAATCAGCCCCAGCATTTT.

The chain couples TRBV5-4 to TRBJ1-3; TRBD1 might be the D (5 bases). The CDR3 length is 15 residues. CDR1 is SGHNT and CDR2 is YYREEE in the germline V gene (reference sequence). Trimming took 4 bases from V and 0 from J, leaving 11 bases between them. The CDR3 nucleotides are TGTGCCAGCAGCCAACAGGCCTACTCTGGAAACACCATATATTTT. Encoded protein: CASSQQAYSGNTIYF.

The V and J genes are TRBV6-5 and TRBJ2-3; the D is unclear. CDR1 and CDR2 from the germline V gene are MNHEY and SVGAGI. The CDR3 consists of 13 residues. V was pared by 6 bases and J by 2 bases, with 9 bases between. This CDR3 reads CASRRSPTDTQYF. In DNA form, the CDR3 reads TGTGCCAGCAGACGAAGCCCCACAGATACGCAGTATTTT.

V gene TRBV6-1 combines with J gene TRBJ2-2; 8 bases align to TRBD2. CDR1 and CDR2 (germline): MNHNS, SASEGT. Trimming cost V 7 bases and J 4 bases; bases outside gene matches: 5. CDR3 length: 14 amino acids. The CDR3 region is CASKRAGVTGELFF. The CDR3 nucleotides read TGTGCCAGCAAGCGAGCGGGGGTCACCGGGGAGCTGTTTTTT.

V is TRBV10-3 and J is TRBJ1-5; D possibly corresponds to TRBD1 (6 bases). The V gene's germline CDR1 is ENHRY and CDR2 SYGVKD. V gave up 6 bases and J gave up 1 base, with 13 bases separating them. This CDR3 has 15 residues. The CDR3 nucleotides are TGTGCCATCAGCCAGGACAGTTTCAGCAATCAGCCCCAGCATTTT. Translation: CAISQDSFSNQPQHF.

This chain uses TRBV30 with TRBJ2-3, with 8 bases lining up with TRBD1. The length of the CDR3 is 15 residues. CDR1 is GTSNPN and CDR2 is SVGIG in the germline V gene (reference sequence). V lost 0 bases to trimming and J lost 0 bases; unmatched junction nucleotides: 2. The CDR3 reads CAWSVRGPSTDTQYF. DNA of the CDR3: TGTGCCTGGAGTGTCAGGGGGCCTAGCACAGATACGCAGTATTTT.

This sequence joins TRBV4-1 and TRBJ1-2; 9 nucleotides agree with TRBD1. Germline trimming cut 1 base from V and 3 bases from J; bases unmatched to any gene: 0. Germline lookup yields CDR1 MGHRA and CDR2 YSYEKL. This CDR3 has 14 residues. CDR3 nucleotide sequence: TGCGCCAGCAGCCAAGGGGACAGGGACTATGGCTACACCTTC. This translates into CASSQGDRDYGYTF.

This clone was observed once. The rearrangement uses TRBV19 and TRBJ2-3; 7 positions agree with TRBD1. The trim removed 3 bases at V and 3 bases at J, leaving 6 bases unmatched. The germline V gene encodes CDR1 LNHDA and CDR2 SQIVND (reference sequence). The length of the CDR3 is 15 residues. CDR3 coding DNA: TGTGCCAGTAGTATTGAACAGGGGATAACAGATACGCAGTATTTT. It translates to CASSIEQGITDTQYF.

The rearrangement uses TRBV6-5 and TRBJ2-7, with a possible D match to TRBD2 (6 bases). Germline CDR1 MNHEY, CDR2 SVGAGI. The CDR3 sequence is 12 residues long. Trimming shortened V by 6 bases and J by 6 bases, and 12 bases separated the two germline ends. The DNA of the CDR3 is TGTGCCAGCAGCCAAATGGGGGGCGAGCAGTACTTC. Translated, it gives CASSQMGGEQYF.

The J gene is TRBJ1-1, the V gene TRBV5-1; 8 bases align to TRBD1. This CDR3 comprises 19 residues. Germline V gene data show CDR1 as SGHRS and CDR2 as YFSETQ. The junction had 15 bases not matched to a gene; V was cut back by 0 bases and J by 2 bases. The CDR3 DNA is TGCGCCAGCAGCTTGGAATTTATCCGACAGGGGTTTGGAAACACTGAAGCTTTCTTT. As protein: CASSLEFIRQGFGNTEAFF.

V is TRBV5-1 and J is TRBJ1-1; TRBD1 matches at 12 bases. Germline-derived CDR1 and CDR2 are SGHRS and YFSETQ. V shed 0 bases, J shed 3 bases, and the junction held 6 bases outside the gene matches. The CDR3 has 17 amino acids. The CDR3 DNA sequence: TGCGCCAGCAGCTTGGTGGGACAGGGGGCGTTAGACACTGAAGCTTTCTTT. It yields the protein CASSLVGQGALDTEAFF.

The CDR3 protein is CASSSLSDGYTF. The DNA for the CDR3 is TGTGCCAGCAGTTCCCTAAGTGATGGCTACACCTTC. The rearrangement links TRBV27 to TRBJ1-2; D gene unclear. CDR1 MNHEY and CDR2 SMNVEV come from the germline V gene (reference sequence). CDR3 length: 12 amino acids. The ends were cut back, 4 bases at V and 6 bases at J, with 9 bases in the middle.

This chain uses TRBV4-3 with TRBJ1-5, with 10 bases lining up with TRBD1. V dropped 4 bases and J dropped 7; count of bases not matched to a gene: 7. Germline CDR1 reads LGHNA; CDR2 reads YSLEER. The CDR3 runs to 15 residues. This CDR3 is CASSLDRGAGQPQHF. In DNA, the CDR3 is TGCGCCAGCAGCCTGGACAGGGGGGCAGGACAGCCCCAGCATTTT.

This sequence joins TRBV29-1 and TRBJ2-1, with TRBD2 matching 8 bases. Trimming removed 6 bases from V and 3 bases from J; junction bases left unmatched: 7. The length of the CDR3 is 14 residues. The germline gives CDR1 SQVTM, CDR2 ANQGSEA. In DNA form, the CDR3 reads TGCAGCGTCCACGGGACTAGTCGCTACAATGAGCAGTTCTTC. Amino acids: CSVHGTSRYNEQFF.

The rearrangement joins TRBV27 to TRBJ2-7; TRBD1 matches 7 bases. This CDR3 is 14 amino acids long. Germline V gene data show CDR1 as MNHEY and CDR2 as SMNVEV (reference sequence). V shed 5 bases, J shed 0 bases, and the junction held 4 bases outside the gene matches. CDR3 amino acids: CASSRTGDSYEQYF. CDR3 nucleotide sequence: TGTGCCAGCAGTCGAACAGGGGACTCCTACGAGCAGTACTTC.

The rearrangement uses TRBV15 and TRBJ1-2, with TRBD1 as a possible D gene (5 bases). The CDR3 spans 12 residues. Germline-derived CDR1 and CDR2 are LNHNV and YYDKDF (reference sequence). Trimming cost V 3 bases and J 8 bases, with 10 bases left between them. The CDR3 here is CATSSAWGGYTF. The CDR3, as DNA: TGTGCCACCAGCAGCGCTTGGGGCGGCTACACCTTC.

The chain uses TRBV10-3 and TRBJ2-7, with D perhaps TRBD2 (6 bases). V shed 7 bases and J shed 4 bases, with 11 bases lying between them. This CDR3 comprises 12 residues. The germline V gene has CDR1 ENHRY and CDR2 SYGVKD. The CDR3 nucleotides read TGTGCCATCACGGGGGACCATTACGAGCAGTACTTC. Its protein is CAITGDHYEQYF.